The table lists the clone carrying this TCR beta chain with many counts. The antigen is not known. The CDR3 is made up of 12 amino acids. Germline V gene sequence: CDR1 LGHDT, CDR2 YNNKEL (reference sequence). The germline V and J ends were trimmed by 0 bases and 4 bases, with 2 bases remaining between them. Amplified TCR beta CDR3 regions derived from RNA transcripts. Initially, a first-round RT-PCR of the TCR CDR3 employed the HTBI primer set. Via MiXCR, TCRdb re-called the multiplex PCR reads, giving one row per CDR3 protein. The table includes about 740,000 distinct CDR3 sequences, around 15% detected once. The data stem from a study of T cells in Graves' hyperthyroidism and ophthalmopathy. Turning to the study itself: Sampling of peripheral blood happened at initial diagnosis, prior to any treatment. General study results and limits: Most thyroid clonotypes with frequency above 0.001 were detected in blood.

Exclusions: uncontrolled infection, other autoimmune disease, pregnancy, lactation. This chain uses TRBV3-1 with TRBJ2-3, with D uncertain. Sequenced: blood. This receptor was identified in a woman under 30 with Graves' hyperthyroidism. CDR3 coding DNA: TGTGCCAGCAGCCAAGACGCAGATACGCAGTATTTT. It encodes CASSQDADTQYF.